This passage covers 2 T cell receptor beta chains from one sample sequenced in a study of patients and donors after allogeneic stem cell transplantation. From the RT-PCR reads, TCRdb called clonotypes with MiXCR, one entry per CDR3 protein. The table records around 150,000 distinct CDR3 sequences, about two fifths of them present only once. The sequenced sample consisted of blood, either unsorted or a sorted T cell fraction (not recorded which). The receptors derive from a human donor who was either an allogeneic HSCT recipient or a stem cell or donor lymphocyte infusion donor (not recorded which). It is not recorded whose cells these are; they may come from a transplant donor.

This clonotype was observed a few times. This rearrangement joins TRBV28 to TRBJ1-6; 10 nucleotides align to TRBD1. Germline CDR1 reads MDHEN; CDR2 reads SYDVKM. V trimming: 3 bases; J trimming: 6 bases; junction bases outside the gene matches: 5. This CDR3 is built from 16 residues. CDR3 DNA sequence: TGTGCCAGCAGTTTCCGGGACAGGGGCCCTAATTCACCCCTCCACTTT. Residues: CASSFRDRGPNSPLHF.

The chain links TRBV4-2 to TRBJ2-7; tentatively, D is TRBD1 or TRBD2 (5 bases each). The CDR3 sequence is 14 residues long. Germline assignment: CDR1 LGHNA and CDR2 YNFKEQ. V was trimmed by 0 bases and J by 2 bases, leaving 8 bases between them. In nucleotides, the CDR3 is TGTGCCAGCAGCCAAGATATGGGACCCTACGAGCAGTACTTC. It encodes CASSQDMGPYEQYF.